Given below is one T cell receptor beta chain in context. This entry belongs to a study of blood T cells in healthy people across ages. It was roughly 10 milliliters of peripheral blood that were drawn from each donor. Total RNA, at least 5 micrograms per sample, came from PBMCs. V was shortened by 3 bases and J by 7 bases, with 13 bases between the two germline ends. This CDR3 spans 13 amino acids. Germline lookup yields CDR1 SGDLS and CDR2 YYNGEE. A J-beta primer mix and a sample-barcoded 5' primer were used in a second PCR of roughly 6 to 12 cycles. TCRdb ran MiXCR on the 5' RACE reads and lists one entry per CDR3 protein. Of some 1,000,000 distinct CDR3 sequences in the sample, about 23% were seen once. The sample also formed part of further work on T cells of mothers and their children. Per that paper: Donors were three healthy Caucasian mothers and their six children. Similar effects of thymic selection on TCR recombination output were recorded in related and unrelated pairs.

The chain carries TRBV9 and TRBJ1-1; D may be TRBD1 (5 bases). Sequenced: blood. The TCR comes from a girl aged 2 to 9 in good health. The CDR3 nucleotides read TGTGCCAGCAGCGGAGGGGTAGGGTTTGAAGCTTTCTTT. Protein product: CASSGGVGFEAFF.